This T cell receptor beta chain was recovered during a study of cytomegalovirus exposure and HLA in healthy donors. Study-wide results and limits: Later genetic work tied a missense DCLRE1C variant to beta-chain V and J trimming.

CDR3 size: 14 residues. Trimming took off 2 bases at V and 4 bases at J, with 10 bases between the two ends. Germline V gives CDR1 SGHVS, CDR2 FNYEAQ. With regard to this clone: Its target is not known.

Vbeta (60) and Jbeta (13) primers were used in the PCR. The protocol was immunoSEQ multiplex PCR, while the TCRdb copy is restricted to in-frame clones and leaves out a portion. The sample has some 180,000 clones, 75% to 85% seen once. The sequence was obtained from a man aged 18 to 30 in good health and CMV-seronegative. The chain links TRBV7-6 to TRBJ2-3; a possible D gene is TRBD2 (5 bases). The sequencing sample was made of PBMCs. CDR3: CASSLRGGSDTQYF. DNA of the CDR3: TGTGCCAGCAGCTTACGGGGTGGGTCAGATACGCAGTATTTT.